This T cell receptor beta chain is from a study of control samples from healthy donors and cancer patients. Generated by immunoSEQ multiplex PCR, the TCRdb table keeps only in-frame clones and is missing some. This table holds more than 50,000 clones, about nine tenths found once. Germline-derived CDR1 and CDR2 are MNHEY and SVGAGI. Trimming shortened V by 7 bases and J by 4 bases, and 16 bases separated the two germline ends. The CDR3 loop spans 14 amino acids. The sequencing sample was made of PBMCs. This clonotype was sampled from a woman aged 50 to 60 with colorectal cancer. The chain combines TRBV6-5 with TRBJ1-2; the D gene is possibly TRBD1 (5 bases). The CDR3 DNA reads TGTGCCAGCACTCCCTCCCCACAGGTCTATGGCTACACCTTC. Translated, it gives CASTPSPQVYGYTF.